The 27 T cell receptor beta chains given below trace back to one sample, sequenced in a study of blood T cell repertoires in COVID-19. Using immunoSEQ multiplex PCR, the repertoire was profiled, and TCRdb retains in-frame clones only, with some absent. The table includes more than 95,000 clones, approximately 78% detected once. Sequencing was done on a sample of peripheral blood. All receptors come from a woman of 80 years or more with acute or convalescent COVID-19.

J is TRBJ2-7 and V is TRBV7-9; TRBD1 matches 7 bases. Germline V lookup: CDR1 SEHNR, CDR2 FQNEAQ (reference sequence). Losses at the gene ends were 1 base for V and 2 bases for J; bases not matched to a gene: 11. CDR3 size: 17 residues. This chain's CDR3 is CASSLDPTGRRTYEQYF. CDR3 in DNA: TGTGCCAGCAGCTTAGATCCGACAGGGCGCCGAACCTACGAGCAGTACTTC.

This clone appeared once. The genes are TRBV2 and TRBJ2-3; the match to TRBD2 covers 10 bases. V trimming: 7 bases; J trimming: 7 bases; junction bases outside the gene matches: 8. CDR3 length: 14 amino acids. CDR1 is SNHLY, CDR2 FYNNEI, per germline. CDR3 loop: CASIASGSGNTQYF. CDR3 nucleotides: TGTGCCAGCATAGCTAGCGGGAGCGGTAATACGCAGTATTTT.

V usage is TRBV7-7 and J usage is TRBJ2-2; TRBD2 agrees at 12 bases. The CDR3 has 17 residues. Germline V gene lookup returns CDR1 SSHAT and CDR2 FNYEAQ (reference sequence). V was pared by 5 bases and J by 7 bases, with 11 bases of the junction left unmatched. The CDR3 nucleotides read TGTGCCAGCAGCCCCGGGACTAGCGGGCAACGGAGCGGGGAGCTGTTTTTT. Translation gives CASSPGTSGQRSGELFF.

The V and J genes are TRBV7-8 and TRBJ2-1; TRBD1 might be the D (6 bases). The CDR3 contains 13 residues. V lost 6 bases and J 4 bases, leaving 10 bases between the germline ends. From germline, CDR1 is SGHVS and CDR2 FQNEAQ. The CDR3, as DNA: TGTGCCAGCAGTACAGGGATATACAATGAGCAGTTCTTC. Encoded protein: CASSTGIYNEQFF.

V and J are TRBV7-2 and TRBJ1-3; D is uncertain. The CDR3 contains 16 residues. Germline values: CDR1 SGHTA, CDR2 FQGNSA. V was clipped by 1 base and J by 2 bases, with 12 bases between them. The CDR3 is CASSLGTGGPGNTIYF. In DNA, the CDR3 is TGTGCCAGCAGCTTAGGGACCGGAGGTCCTGGAAACACCATATATTTT.

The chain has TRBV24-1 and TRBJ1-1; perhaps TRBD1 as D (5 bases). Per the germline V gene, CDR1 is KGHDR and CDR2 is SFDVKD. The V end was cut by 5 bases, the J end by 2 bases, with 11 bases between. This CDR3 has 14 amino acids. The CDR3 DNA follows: TGTGCCACCAGTGGAGCAGGGTCTAACACTGAAGCTTTCTTT. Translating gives CATSGAGSNTEAFF.

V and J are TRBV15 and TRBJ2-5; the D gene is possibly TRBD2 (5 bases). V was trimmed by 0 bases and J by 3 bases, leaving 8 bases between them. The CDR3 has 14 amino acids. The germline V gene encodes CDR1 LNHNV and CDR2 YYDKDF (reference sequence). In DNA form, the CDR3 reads TGTGCCACCAGCAGAGATTTCGGGGAAGAGACCCAGTACTTC. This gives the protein CATSRDFGEETQYF.

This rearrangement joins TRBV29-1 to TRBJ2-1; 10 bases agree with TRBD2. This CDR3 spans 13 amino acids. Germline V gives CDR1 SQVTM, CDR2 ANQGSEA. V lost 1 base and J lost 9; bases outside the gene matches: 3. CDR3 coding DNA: TGCAGCGTTGAAGGGCTAGCGGGAGCTGAGCAGTTCTTC. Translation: CSVEGLAGAEQFF.

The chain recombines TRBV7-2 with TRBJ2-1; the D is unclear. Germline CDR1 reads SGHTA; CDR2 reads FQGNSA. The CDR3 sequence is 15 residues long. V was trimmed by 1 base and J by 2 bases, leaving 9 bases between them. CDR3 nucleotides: TGTGCCAGCAGCTTAGTTGGTAGAGCCTACAATGAGCAGTTCTTC. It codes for CASSLVGRAYNEQFF.

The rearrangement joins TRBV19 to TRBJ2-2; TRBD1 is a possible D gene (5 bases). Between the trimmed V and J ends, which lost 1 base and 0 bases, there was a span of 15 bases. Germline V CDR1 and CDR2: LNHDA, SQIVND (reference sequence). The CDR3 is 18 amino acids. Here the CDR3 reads CASSIGGRVFANTGELFF. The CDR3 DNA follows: TGTGCCAGTAGTATAGGAGGCAGGGTTTTCGCGAACACCGGGGAGCTGTTTTTT.

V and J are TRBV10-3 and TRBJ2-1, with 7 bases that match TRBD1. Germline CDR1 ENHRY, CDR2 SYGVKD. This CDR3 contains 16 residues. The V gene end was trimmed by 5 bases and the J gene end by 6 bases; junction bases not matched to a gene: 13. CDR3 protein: CAISSTGVEDSNEQFF. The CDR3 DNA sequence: TGTGCCATCAGTTCTACAGGGGTAGAGGATTCCAATGAGCAGTTCTTC.

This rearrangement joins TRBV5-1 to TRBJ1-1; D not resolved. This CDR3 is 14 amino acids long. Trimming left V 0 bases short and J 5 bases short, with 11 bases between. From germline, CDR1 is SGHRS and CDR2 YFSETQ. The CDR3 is CASSLDAVPTEAFF. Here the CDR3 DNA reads TGCGCCAGCAGCTTGGACGCGGTGCCAACTGAAGCTTTCTTT.

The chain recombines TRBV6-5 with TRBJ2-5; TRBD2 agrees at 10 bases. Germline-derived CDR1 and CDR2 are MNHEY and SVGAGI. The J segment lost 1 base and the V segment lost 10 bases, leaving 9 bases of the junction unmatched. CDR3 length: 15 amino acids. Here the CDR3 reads CATAEASGGQETQYF. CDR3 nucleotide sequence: TGTGCCACCGCGGAGGCTAGCGGGGGCCAAGAGACCCAGTACTTC.

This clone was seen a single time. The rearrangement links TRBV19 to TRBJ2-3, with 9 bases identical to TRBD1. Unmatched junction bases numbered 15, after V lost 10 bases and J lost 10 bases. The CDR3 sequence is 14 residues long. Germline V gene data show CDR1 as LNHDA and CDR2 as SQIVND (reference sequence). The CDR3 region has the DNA TGTGCCACCCGAAGGACAGGGGTGGTTTCGGCGCAGTATTTT. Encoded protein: CATRRTGVVSAQYF.

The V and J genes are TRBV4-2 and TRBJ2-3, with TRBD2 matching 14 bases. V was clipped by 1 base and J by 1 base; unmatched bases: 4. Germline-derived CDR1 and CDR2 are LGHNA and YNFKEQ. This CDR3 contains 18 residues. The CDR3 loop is CASSQGTSGRSGTDTQYF. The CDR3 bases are TGTGCCAGCAGCCAAGGGACTAGCGGGAGGTCCGGCACAGATACGCAGTATTTT.

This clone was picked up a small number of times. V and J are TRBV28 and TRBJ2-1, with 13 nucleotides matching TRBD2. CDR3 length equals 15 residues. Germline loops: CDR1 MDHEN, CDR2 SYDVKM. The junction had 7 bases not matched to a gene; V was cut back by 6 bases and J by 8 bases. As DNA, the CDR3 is TGTGCCAGCAGGACCACTAGCGGGAGGGCGTATGAGCAGTTCTTC. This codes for CASRTTSGRAYEQFF.

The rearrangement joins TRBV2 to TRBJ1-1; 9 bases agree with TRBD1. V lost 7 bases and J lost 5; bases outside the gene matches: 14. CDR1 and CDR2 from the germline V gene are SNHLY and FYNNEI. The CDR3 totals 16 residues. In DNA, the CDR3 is TGTGCCAGCATACCGGGACAGGGCGTAACGAGAACTGAAGCTTTCTTT. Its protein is CASIPGQGVTRTEAFF.

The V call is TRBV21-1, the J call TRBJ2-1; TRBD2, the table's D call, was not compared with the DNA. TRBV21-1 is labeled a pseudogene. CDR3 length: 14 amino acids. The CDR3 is CTSSSNTGGREQFF. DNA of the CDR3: TGTACCAGCAGCAGTAACACGGGAGGACGTGAGCAGTTCTTC.

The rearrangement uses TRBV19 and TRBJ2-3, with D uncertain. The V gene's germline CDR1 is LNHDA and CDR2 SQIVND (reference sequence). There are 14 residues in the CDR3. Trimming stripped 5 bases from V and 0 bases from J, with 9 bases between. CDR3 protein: CASSLRVSTDTQYF. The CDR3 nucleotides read TGTGCCAGTAGTCTTCGGGTGAGCACAGATACGCAGTATTTT.

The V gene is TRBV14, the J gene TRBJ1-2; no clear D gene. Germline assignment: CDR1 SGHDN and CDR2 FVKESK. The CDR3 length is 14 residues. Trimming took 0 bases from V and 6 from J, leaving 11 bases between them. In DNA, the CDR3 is TGTGCCAGCAGCCAAGACAGGAGAGGGAATGGCTACACCTTC. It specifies CASSQDRRGNGYTF.

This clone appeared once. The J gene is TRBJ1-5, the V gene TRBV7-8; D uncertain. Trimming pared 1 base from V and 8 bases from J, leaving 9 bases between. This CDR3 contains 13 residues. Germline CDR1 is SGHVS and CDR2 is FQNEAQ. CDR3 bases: TGTGCCAGCAGCTTAGGAGTGCTTGAGCCCCAGCATTTT. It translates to CASSLGVLEPQHF.

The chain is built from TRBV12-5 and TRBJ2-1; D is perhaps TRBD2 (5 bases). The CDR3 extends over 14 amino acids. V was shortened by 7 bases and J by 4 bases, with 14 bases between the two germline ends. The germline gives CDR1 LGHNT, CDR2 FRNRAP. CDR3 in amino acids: CASVTEAPYNEQFF. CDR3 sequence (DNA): TGTGCTAGTGTTACGGAGGCCCCTTACAATGAGCAGTTCTTC.

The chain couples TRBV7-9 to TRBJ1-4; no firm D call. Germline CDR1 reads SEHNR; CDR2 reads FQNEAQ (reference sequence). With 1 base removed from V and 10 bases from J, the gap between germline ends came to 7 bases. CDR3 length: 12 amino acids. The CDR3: CASSLEHPKLFF. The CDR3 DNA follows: TGTGCCAGCAGCTTAGAGCATCCAAAACTGTTTTTT.

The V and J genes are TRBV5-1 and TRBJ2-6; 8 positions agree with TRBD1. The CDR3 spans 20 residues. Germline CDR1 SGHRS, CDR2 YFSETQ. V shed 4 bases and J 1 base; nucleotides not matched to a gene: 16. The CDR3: CASSGKGQGNFFSGANVLTF. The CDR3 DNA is TGCGCCAGCAGCGGGAAAGGACAGGGCAACTTCTTTTCTGGGGCCAACGTCCTGACTTTC.

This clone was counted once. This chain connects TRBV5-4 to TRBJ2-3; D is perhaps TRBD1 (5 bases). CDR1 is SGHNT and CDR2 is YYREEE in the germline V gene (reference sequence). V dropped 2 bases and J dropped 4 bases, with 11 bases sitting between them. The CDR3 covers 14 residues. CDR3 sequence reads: CASSFGQGADTQYF. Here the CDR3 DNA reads TGTGCCAGCAGCTTTGGGCAGGGCGCAGATACGCAGTATTTT.

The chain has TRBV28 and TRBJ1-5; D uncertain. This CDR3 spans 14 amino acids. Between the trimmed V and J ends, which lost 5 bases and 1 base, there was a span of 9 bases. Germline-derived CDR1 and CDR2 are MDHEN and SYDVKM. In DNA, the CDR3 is TGTGCCAGCAGTATTGGAGACAGCAATCAGCCCCAGCATTTT. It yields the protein CASSIGDSNQPQHF. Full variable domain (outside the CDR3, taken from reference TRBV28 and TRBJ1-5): DVKVTQSSRYLVKRTGEKVFLECVQDMDHENMFWYRQDPGLGLRLIYFSYDVKMKEKGDIPEGYSVSREKKERFSLILESASTNQTSMYLCASSIGDSNQPQHFGDGTRLSIL.

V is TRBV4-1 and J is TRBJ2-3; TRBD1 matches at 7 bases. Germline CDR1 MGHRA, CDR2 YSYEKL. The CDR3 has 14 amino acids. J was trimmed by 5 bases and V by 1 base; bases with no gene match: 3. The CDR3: CASSQGQGRDTQYF. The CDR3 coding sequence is TGCGCCAGCAGCCAAGGACAGGGTAGAGATACGCAGTATTTT.